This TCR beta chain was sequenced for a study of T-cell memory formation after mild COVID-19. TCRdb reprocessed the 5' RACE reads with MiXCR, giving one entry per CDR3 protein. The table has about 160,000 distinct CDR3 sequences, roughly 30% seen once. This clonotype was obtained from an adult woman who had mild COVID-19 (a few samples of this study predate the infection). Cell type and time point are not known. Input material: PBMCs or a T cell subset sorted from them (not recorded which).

The CDR3 region is CASRIGGHEAYEQYF. The CDR3 nucleotides read TGTGCCAGCCGGATTGGGGGCCACGAGGCCTACGAGCAGTACTTC. This chain joins TRBV6-1 and TRBJ2-7; a possible D gene is TRBD1 (6 bases). Germline V gene lookup returns CDR1 MNHNS and CDR2 SASEGT. The CDR3 is made up of 15 amino acids. V gave up 8 bases and J gave up 2 bases, with 19 bases separating them.